This TCR beta chain is drawn from a study of cytomegalovirus exposure and HLA in healthy donors. PCR primers comprised 60 Vbeta and 13 Jbeta primers. Original methodology: Approximately 72 million unique TCR beta chains, roughly 11 million of them shared, were counted by a later analysis. Using immunoSEQ multiplex PCR, the repertoire was profiled, and TCRdb retains in-frame clones only, with some absent. V, J and clone size were drawn from that table, and D and trimming were deduced from the DNA. Counted here are 80,000 to 100,000 clones, roughly 77% occurring once; the ten biggest clones make up roughly 1.5%. Study-level results: Across all donors, roughly uniform sequencing depth was an assumption of the presence/absence analyses.

Remarks on this clone: Its cognate antigen is unknown.

The CDR3 sequence is 14 residues long. Germline V lookup: CDR1 SGHTS, CDR2 YDEGEE. The J segment lost 2 bases and the V segment lost 4 bases, leaving 6 bases of the junction unmatched. This receptor was taken from a man aged 40-50 years in good health and CMV-seronegative. Sequencing used PBMCs. V gene TRBV5-8 combines with J gene TRBJ2-7; 7 nucleotides line up with TRBD1. The CDR3 sequence is CASSHDRVPYEQYF. CDR3 coding DNA: TGTGCCAGCAGCCACGACAGGGTACCCTACGAGCAGTACTTC.